This TCR beta chain was sequenced in a study of cytomegalovirus exposure and HLA in healthy donors. Study-wide results and limits: Serostatus for CMV was the only available immune exposure information.

The V segment lost 0 bases and the J segment 4 bases; nucleotides outside the gene matches: 10. The CDR3 is made up of 18 amino acids. Germline V lookup: CDR1 LGHNA, CDR2 YSLEER. A multiplex PCR was run with 60 Vbeta primers and 13 Jbeta primers. Generated by immunoSEQ multiplex PCR, the TCRdb table keeps only in-frame clones and is missing some. The table includes roughly 78,000 clones, 65% to 80% detected once. With regard to this clone: Its antigen is not known.

Sequencing was carried out using PBMCs. The rearrangement links TRBV4-3 to TRBJ1-4, with TRBD1 matching over 8 bases. The source is a man between 40 and 49 years old in good health and CMV-seropositive. The CDR3 DNA reads TGCGCCAGCAGCCAAGATAGGAAAACAGGGGGTAATAATGAAAAACTGTTTTTT. This translates into CASSQDRKTGGNNEKLFF.